This entry lists 19 T cell receptor beta chains sequenced from one sample in a study of T-cell memory formation after mild COVID-19. TCRdb reprocessed the 5' RACE reads via MiXCR and lists one record per CDR3 protein. The sample contains about 260,000 distinct CDR3 sequences, 15% to 20% of which appear only once. Sequencing used PBMCs or a T cell subset sorted from them (not recorded which). These receptors all come from a man aged 18 to 29 who had mild COVID-19 (a few samples of this study predate the infection). Cell type and time point are not known.

This clonotype showed up just a few times. The chain links TRBV10-3 to TRBJ1-2, with TRBD1 identical over 7 bases. V was pared by 6 bases and J by 2 bases, with 6 bases of the junction left unmatched. This CDR3 contains 14 residues. Germline CDR1 ENHRY, CDR2 SYGVKD. The CDR3 sequence is CAISQGGQNYGYTF. DNA for the CDR3: TGTGCCATCAGCCAGGGGGGTCAAAACTATGGCTACACCTTC.

This clonotype was found a few times. The chain joins TRBV7-8 to TRBJ2-7; weak D call: TRBD1 (7 bases). CDR1 and CDR2 (germline): SGHVS, FQNEAQ. The CDR3 loop spans 14 amino acids. V was shortened by 0 bases and J by 8 bases, with 14 bases between the two germline ends. The CDR3 here is CASSLAPEGAKQYV. The CDR3 coding sequence is TGTGCCAGCAGCTTAGCGCCGGAGGGGGCGAAGCAGTACGTC.

V usage is TRBV7-9 and J usage is TRBJ2-5; D is unclear. Trimming stripped 7 bases from V and 7 bases from J, with 10 bases between. Germline values: CDR1 SEHNR, CDR2 FQNEAQ (reference sequence). The CDR3 totals 11 residues. Here the CDR3 DNA reads TGTGCCAGCACCGTCGAGTGGACCCAGTACTTC. This translates into CASTVEWTQYF.

This sequence joins TRBV7-9 and TRBJ1-1; no reliable D call. CDR1 SEHNR and CDR2 FQNEAQ come from the germline V gene (reference sequence). The V end was cut by 1 base, the J end by 4 bases, with 7 bases between. This CDR3 is built from 13 residues. CDR3 bases: TGTGCCAGCAGCTTAGGGCAGAGCACTGAAGCTTTCTTT. Translating gives CASSLGQSTEAFF.

The chain couples TRBV7-2 to TRBJ2-7, with D possibly being TRBD1 (5 bases). This CDR3 comprises 14 residues. Trimming removed 6 bases at V and 3 bases at J, with 15 bases between. Per germline, CDR1 SGHTA and CDR2 FQGNSA. Written as DNA, the CDR3 is TGTGCCAGCAGTGATGCAGGGTGGATCTACGAGCAGTACTTC. This codes for CASSDAGWIYEQYF.

This clonotype was recorded many times. The genes are TRBV6-5 and TRBJ1-2; D gene uncertain. CDR3 length: 15 amino acids. Germline V gene lookup returns CDR1 MNHEY and CDR2 SVGAGI. Trimming cost V 6 bases and J 1 base, with 15 bases left between them. The CDR3 region has the DNA TGTGCCAGCAGGGAAACTGGACGGCTTAACTATGGCTACACCTTC. It specifies CASRETGRLNYGYTF.

This clonotype was observed a few times. V is TRBV7-2 and J is TRBJ2-5, with 7 positions matching TRBD2. The ends lost 1 base at V and 5 bases at J; junction bases unmatched: 16. Germline V gene data show CDR1 as SGHTA and CDR2 as FQGNSA. The CDR3 has 18 amino acids. CDR3 in amino acids: CASSLVLRGGLVYETQYF. The CDR3 bases are TGTGCCAGCAGCTTAGTATTGCGGGGAGGGCTCGTATATGAGACCCAGTACTTC.

This clonotype came up a few times. The chain recombines TRBV28 with TRBJ2-1, with a possible D match to TRBD1 (5 bases). V lost 3 bases to trimming and J lost 10 bases, with 13 bases between them. This CDR3 region has 13 residues. CDR1 and CDR2 (germline): MDHEN, SYDVKM. DNA for the CDR3: TGTGCCAGCAGTTTGTGGCAAGGACAAGAGCAGTTCTTC. Its translation: CASSLWQGQEQFF.

This sequence joins TRBV4-1 and TRBJ2-7; perhaps TRBD2 as D (6 bases). The CDR3 has 15 amino acids. Per germline, CDR1 MGHRA and CDR2 YSYEKL. Trimming stripped 4 bases from V and 2 bases from J, with 15 bases between. The CDR3 DNA sequence: TGCGCCAGCAGCCTCGGGGGAGACGCAGCCTACGAGCAGTACGTC. Translating gives CASSLGGDAAYEQYV.

The chain employs TRBV9 and TRBJ1-1; a weak D match, TRBD1 (6 bases). The CDR3 is made up of 16 amino acids. From germline, CDR1 is SGDLS and CDR2 YYNGEE. Trimming left V 0 bases short and J 3 bases short, with 15 bases between. This chain's CDR3 is CASSVAPRGPDTEAFF. CDR3 nucleotide sequence: TGTGCCAGCAGCGTAGCCCCTCGGGGGCCGGACACTGAAGCTTTCTTT.

The table lists this clonotype with many counts. The chain links TRBV5-4 to TRBJ1-6, with D perhaps matching TRBD1 (5 bases). The germline V gene has CDR1 SGHNT and CDR2 YYREEE (reference sequence). The germline V and J ends were trimmed by 3 bases and 6 bases, with 13 bases remaining between them. The CDR3 is 15 residues long. The CDR3 spells CASSSLTVANSPLHF. DNA for the CDR3: TGTGCCAGCAGCTCCTTGACAGTCGCTAATTCACCCCTCCACTTT.

The V gene is TRBV7-2, the J gene TRBJ2-3, with D uncertain. CDR3 length: 14 amino acids. The germline V gene encodes CDR1 SGHTA and CDR2 FQGNSA. V lost 1 base to trimming and J lost 2 bases, with 7 bases between them. The CDR3 nucleotides read TGTGCCAGCAGCTTAGAGGCTACCACAGATACGCAGTATTTT. Translated: CASSLEATTDTQYF.

The chain joins TRBV6-5 to TRBJ2-1; 10 bases match TRBD2. The CDR3 is made up of 15 amino acids. The germline V gene encodes CDR1 MNHEY and CDR2 SVGAGI. V lost 4 bases and J lost 0; bases outside the gene matches: 0. The CDR3 loop reads CASSWTSGSYNEQFF. The CDR3 nucleotides read TGTGCCAGCAGTTGGACTAGCGGCTCCTACAATGAGCAGTTCTTC.

This clonotype was seen only a few times. This rearrangement joins TRBV28 to TRBJ2-3; TRBD2 might be the D (6 bases). The germline CDR1 and CDR2 sequences are MDHEN and SYDVKM. Trimming left V 7 bases short and J 0 bases short, with 8 bases between. The CDR3 length is 13 residues. DNA for the CDR3: TGTGCCAGCACCCGGGGGAGCACAGATACGCAGTATTTT. This encodes CASTRGSTDTQYF. Based on the CDR3 plus reference TRBV28 and TRBJ2-3, the full variable domain is DVKVTQSSRYLVKRTGEKVFLECVQDMDHENMFWYRQDPGLGLRLIYFSYDVKMKEKGDIPEGYSVSREKKERFSLILESASTNQTSMYLCASTRGSTDTQYFGPGTRLTVL.

The chain has TRBV3-1 and TRBJ1-2, with 8 bases lining up with TRBD1. Germline lookup yields CDR1 LGHDT and CDR2 YNNKEL (reference sequence). The CDR3 is made up of 15 amino acids. V lost 1 base and J lost 8; bases outside the gene matches: 9. The CDR3 DNA sequence: TGTGCCAGCAGCCAAGGGACAGGGTCATCGGCGGGCTACACCTTC. Protein product: CASSQGTGSSAGYTF.

The V and J genes are TRBV6-2 or TRBV6-3 and TRBJ1-5; D is undetermined. Germline-derived CDR1 and CDR2 are MNHEY and SVGEGT. V was trimmed by 8 bases and J by 0 bases, leaving 8 bases between them. This CDR3 has 13 amino acids. This CDR3 is CASGFYSNQPQHF. The CDR3 DNA reads as TGTGCCAGCGGATTCTATAGCAATCAGCCCCAGCATTTT.

The chain combines TRBV5-1 with TRBJ2-7; TRBD2 might be the D (5 bases). Trimming took off 2 bases at V and 0 bases at J, with 9 bases between the two ends. The CDR3 length is 14 residues. The germline V gene has CDR1 SGHRS and CDR2 YFSETQ. Here the CDR3 reads CASSFEGSSYEQYF. The CDR3 region has the DNA TGCGCCAGCAGCTTCGAGGGAAGCTCCTACGAGCAGTACTTC.

On this clonotype itself: Its ends do not fully match the called genes, so a read error is possible. The V call is TRBV7-9, the J call TRBJ2-5, with 9 positions matching TRBD2. There are 16 residues in the CDR3. Germline CDR1 and CDR2: SEHNR and FQNEAQ (reference sequence). The CDR3 sequence: CASSLERGAFQETQYF. The CDR3 DNA follows: TGTGCCAGCAGTTTAGAGCGGGGGGCGTTTCAAGAGACCCAGTACTTC.

The V gene is TRBV7-2, the J gene TRBJ2-1; perhaps D is TRBD1 or TRBD2 (5 bases each). V dropped 3 bases and J dropped 3 bases, with 9 bases sitting between them. Germline V gives CDR1 SGHTA, CDR2 FQGNSA. The CDR3 consists of 14 residues. The CDR3 DNA is TGTGCCAGCAGCTTTGGGGCGGGCTACAATGAGCAGTTCTTC. This sequence encodes CASSFGAGYNEQFF.